This TCR beta chain came from a study of T-cell memory formation after mild COVID-19. General observations from the study: Some clones that responded turned up in pre-infection memory, which suggests that cross-reactive memory joined in. Contracting clones, day 15 to 85, had balanced CD4/CD8, and later expanders favored CD4+.

Germline V gene sequence: CDR1 LGHNA, CDR2 YSLEER. This CDR3 contains 17 residues. V trimming: 2 bases; J trimming: 0 bases; junction bases outside the gene matches: 10. TCR alpha and TCR beta cDNA libraries carrying sample barcodes and UMIs came from 5'RACE with constant-segment primers. TCRdb re-derived calls from the 5' RACE reads in MiXCR, one entry per CDR3 protein. Counted here are approximately 300,000 distinct CDR3 sequences, about 16% occurring once; the ten biggest clones make up around a fifth. Details on this clonotype: Its antigen is unknown.

This sequence originates from a man between 18 and 35 years old who had mild COVID-19 (a few samples of this study predate the infection). Cell type and time point are not known. The specimen sequenced was PBMCs or a T cell subset sorted from them (not recorded which). This rearrangement joins TRBV4-3 to TRBJ2-7, with 7 positions matching TRBD1. The CDR3 nucleotides read TGCGCCAGCAGCCAACAAGCCCGGGACAGAAACTCCTACGAGCAGTACTTC. It specifies CASSQQARDRNSYEQYF.